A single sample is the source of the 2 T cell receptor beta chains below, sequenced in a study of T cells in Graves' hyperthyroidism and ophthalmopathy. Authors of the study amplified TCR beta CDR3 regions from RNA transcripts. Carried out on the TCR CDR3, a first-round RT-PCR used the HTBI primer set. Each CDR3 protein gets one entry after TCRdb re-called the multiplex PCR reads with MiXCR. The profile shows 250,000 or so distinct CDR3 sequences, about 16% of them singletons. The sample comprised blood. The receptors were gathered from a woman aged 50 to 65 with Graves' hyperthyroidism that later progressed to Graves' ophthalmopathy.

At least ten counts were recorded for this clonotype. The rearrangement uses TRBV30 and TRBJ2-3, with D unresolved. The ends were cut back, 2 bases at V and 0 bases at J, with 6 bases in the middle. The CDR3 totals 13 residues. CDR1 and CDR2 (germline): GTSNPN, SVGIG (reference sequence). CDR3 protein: CAWSRVSTDTQYF. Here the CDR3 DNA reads TGTGCCTGGAGTCGGGTTAGCACAGATACGCAGTATTTT. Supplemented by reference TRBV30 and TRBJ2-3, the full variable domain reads SQTIHQWPATLVQPVGSPLSLECTVEGTSNPNLYWYRQAAGRGLQLLFYSVGIGQISSEVPQNLSASRPQDRQFILSSKKLLLSDSGFYLCAWSRVSTDTQYFGPGTRLTVL.

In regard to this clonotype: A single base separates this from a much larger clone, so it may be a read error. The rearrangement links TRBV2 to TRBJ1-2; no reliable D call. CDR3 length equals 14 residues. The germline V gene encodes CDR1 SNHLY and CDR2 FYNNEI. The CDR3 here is CASSRVSSNYDYTF. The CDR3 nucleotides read TGTGCCAGCAGCCGGGTCTCTAGTAACTATGACTACACCTTC.